This record covers a single TCR beta chain. As yet, its antigen is unknown. TCRdb ran MiXCR on the reads and lists one entry per CDR3 protein. The sample lists about 890,000 distinct CDR3 sequences; less than 40% were seen once. These data come from a study of T cell repertoires in cytomegalovirus infection. For the study at large: Public signatures in TCR beta pointed to CMV infection and matching HLA type.

J lost 3 bases, V lost 6 bases, and 5 bases had no gene match. The CDR3 is made up of 14 amino acids. Germline assignment: CDR1 MNHEY and CDR2 SMNVEV (reference sequence). This material consisted of cultured CD8+ T cells from PBMCs, taken from culture after CMV antigen stimulation. The chain uses TRBV27 and TRBJ1-5; 7 nucleotides agree with TRBD1. This clonotype was obtained from a human donor in good health (CMV status not recorded). Some clones in this sample may be carry-over from other donors' samples. This chain's CDR3 is CASRVGQDNQPQHF. DNA of the CDR3: TGTGCCAGCAGGGTTGGACAGGACAATCAGCCCCAGCATTTT.